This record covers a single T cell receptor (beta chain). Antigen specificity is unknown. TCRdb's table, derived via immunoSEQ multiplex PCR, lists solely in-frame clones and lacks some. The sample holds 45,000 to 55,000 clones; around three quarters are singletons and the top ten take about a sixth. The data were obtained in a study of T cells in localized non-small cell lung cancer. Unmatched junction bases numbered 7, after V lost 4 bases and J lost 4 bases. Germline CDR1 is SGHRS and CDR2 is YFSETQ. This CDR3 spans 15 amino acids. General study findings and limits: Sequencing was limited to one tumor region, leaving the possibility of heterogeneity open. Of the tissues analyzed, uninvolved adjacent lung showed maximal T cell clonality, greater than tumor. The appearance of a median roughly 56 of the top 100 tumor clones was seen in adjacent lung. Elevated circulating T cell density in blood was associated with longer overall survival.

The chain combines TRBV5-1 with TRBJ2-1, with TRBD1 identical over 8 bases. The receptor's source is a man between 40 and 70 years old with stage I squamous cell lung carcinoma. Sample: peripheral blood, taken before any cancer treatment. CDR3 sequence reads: CASSPGQGSYNEQFF. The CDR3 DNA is TGCGCCAGCAGCCCCGGACAGGGCTCATACAATGAGCAGTTCTTC.